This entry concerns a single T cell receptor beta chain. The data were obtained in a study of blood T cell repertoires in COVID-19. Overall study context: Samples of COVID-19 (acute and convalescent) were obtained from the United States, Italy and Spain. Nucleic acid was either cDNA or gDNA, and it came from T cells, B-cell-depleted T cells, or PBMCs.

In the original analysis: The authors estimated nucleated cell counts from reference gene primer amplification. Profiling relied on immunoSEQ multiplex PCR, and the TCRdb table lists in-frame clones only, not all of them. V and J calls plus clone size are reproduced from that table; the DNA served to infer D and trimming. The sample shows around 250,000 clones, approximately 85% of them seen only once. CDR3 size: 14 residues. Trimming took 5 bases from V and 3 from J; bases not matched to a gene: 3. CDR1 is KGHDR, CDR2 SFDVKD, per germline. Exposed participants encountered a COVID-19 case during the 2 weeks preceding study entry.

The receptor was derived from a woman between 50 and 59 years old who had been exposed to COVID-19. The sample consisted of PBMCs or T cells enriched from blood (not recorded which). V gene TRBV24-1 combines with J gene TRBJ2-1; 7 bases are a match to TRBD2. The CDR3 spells CATSGPGGYNEQFF. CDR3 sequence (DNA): TGTGCCACCAGTGGACCGGGGGGCTACAATGAGCAGTTCTTC.